These T cell receptor beta chains were read from a single sample in a study of beta chain features in type 1 diabetes. Repertoires were generated with immunoSEQ multiplex PCR, while TCRdb's copy carries only in-frame clones and drops some. The table shows about 150,000 clones, with approximately 10% occurring only once. Sequenced: central memory CD4+ T cells from blood. Receptors were obtained from a man aged 30-40 years with type 1 diabetes. The CDR3 runs from the conserved cysteine through the conserved F or W. The order of the fields is clone size, J gene, D gene, V gene, CDR3 protein, CDR3 DNA. D genes are given only for firm matches. Clone size is shown for a subset of rows, as once, few, many or a class of expanded clone.

- TRBJ2-2 TRBD2 TRBV29-1 CSVEGLVGGELFF TGCAGCGTTGAGGGACTAGTCGGCGGGGAGCTGTTTTTT
- TRBJ1-2 - TRBV6-6 CASDKTAGQGYGYTF TGTGCCAGCGACAAAACGGCCGGGCAGGGCTATGGCTACACCTTC
- TRBJ2-4 TRBD2 TRBV4-2 CASSKGTSGSPLYF TGTGCCAGCAGCAAGGGGACTAGCGGGAGCCCTCTGTACTTC
few TRBJ2-1 - TRBV29-1 CSAQGRGEQFF TGCAGCGCTCAGGGGAGGGGTGAGCAGTTCTTC
many TRBJ2-7 TRBD1 TRBV29-1 CSVADREDDEQYF TGCAGCGTCGCGGACAGGGAGGACGACGAGCAGTACTTC
- TRBJ2-7 - TRBV6-6 CASSYPNFYEQYF TGTGCCAGCAGTTACCCCAATTTCTACGAGCAGTACTTC
few TRBJ1-2 - TRBV7-2 CASSPVGASYGYTF TGTGCCAGCAGCCCTGTGGGGGCCAGCTATGGCTACACCTTC
- TRBJ1-1 - TRBV7-8 CASSLGAEHTEAFF TGTGCCAGCAGCCTGGGGGCGGAACACACTGAAGCTTTCTTT
few TRBJ2-3 TRBD2 TRBV7-2 CASSLGLAGDTQYF TGTGCCAGCAGCTTAGGACTAGCGGGCGATACGCAGTATTTT
few TRBJ2-5 TRBD1 TRBV7-2 CASSFAGQGAGETQYF TGTGCCAGCAGCTTTGCGGGACAGGGGGCTGGAGAGACCCAGTACTTC
few TRBJ1-2 TRBD1 TRBV6-5 CASRRGQKGGYTF TGTGCCAGCAGGAGGGGACAGAAGGGAGGCTACACCTTC
few TRBJ2-6 TRBD1 TRBV5-1 CASSLPVGGTGANVLTF TGCGCCAGCAGCTTGCCGGTAGGGGGCACTGGGGCCAACGTCCTGACTTTC
- TRBJ1-5 - TRBV19 CASSYDRTDQPQHF TGTGCCAGTAGTTACGACAGGACGGATCAGCCCCAGCATTTT
once TRBJ2-7 - TRBV4-2 CASSQEAIAVSYEQYF TGTGCCAGCAGCCAAGAGGCCATAGCGGTATCCTACGAGCAGTACTTC
- TRBJ2-7 - TRBV30 CAWSVAVRGEQYF TGTGCCTGGAGTGTTGCGGTCCGGGGGGAGCAGTACTTC
few TRBJ2-5 - TRBV7-2 CASRQTSGSGRETQYF TGTGCCAGCAGACAGACGTCCGGGTCGGGAAGAGAGACCCAGTACTTC
few TRBJ2-1 - TRBV7-2 CASSPHAGYEQFF TGTGCCAGCAGCCCCCACGCAGGGTATGAGCAGTTCTTC
- TRBJ1-1 - TRBV30 CAWTGAMNTEAFF TGTGCCTGGACAGGGGCCATGAACACTGAAGCTTTCTTT
- TRBJ1-1 - TRBV2 CASIRTPGGVAFF TGTGCCAGCATCCGGACACCCGGCGGTGTAGCTTTCTTT
- TRBJ2-5 - TRBV20-1 CSARTEETQYF TGCAGTGCTAGGACAGAAGAGACCCAGTACTTC
few TRBJ1-2 TRBD1 TRBV6-1 CASSDPTGQNHNYGYTF TGTGCCAGCAGTGATCCGACGGGACAGAATCATAACTATGGCTACACCTTC
few TRBJ1-1 TRBD1 TRBV6-5 CASSYGQDTEAFF TGTGCCAGCAGTTACGGACAGGACACTGAAGCTTTCTTT